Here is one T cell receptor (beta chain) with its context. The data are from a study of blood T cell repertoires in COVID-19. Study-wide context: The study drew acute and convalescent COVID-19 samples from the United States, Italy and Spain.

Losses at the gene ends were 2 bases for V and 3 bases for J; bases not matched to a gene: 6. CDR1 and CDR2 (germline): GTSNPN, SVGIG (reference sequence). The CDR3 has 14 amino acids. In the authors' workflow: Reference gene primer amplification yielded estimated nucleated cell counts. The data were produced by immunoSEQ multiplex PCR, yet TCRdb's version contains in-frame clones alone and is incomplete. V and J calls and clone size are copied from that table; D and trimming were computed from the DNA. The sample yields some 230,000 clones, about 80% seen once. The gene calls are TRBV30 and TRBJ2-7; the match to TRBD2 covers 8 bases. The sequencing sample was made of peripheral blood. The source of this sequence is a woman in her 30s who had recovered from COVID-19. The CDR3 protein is CAWSPGLGDYEQYF. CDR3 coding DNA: TGTGCCTGGAGTCCGGGACTAGGGGACTACGAGCAGTACTTC.